The rows below give T cell receptor beta chains drawn from one sample of a study of identifying expanded T cells in peripheral blood. TCRdb's table, derived via immunoSEQ multiplex PCR, lists solely in-frame clones and lacks some. The repertoire holds 80,000 to 90,000 clones, with more than 75% as singletons. Sequenced: blood. Source of these receptors: a person between 18 and 70 years old in good health. CDR3s include the opening cysteine and the closing phenylalanine or tryptophan. Each record gives: CDR3 length, V gene, J gene, D gene, clone size, CDR3 DNA, CDR3 protein. D genes are given only for firm matches. Some rows mark clone size as missing; the rest say once, few, many or name a class of expanded clone.

15	TRBV2	TRBJ1-4	TRBD1	once	TGTGCCAGCAGTGATCGGACAGGGGCTAATGAAAAACTGTTTTTT	CASSDRTGANEKLFF
13	TRBV7-9	TRBJ2-1	-	-	TGTGCCAGCAGCTTACAGGGGAACAATGAGCAGTTCTTC	CASSLQGNNEQFF
16	TRBV11-3	TRBJ2-7	-	-	TGTGCCAGCAGCTTAGTCGGCCGCAGGGGTTCCTACGAGCAGTACTTC	CASSLVGRRGSYEQYF
15	TRBV6-1	TRBJ1-6	TRBD1	-	TGTGCCAGCAGGGCGGGACAGGGTTATGATTCACCCCTCCACTTT	CASRAGQGYDSPLHF
16	TRBV2	TRBJ1-5	TRBD1	-	TGTGCCAGCAGTGAGGGACAGGGGCATACGAATCAGCCCCAGCATTTT	CASSEGQGHTNQPQHF
12	TRBV27	TRBJ1-2	-	-	TGTGCCAGCAGTTTATCTGGTTCCGGCTACACCTTC	CASSLSGSGYTF
15	TRBV5-5	TRBJ1-5	-	-	TGTGCCAGCAGCTTGGCGGCACGCCGGGAGCAGCCCCAGCATTTT	CASSLAARREQPQHF
13	TRBV5-4	TRBJ2-7	-	-	TGTGCCAGCAGCTCCTCACTGGACAACGAGCAGTACTTC	CASSSSLDNEQYF
15	TRBV19	TRBJ2-3	-	-	TGTGCCAGTAGGATAGCACCGGCAGCTACAGATACGCAGTATTTT	CASRIAPAATDTQYF
11	TRBV20-1	TRBJ2-7	-	-	TGCAGTGCTAGTGATTTCTACGAGCAGTACTTC	CSASDFYEQYF
13	TRBV11-2	TRBJ2-5	-	-	TGTGCCAGCAGCTTGGGCGTCCAAGAGACCCAGTACTTC	CASSLGVQETQYF
16	TRBV11-3	TRBJ1-6	-	-	TGTGCCAGCAGTCCAGCCACAGGGTTTGATAATTCACCCCTCCACTTT	CASSPATGFDNSPLHF
13	TRBV18	TRBJ2-2	-	-	TGTGCCAGCTCAAGTATTAAAACCGGGGAGCTGTTTTTT	CASSSIKTGELFF
19	TRBV12-5	TRBJ1-6	TRBD1	-	TGTGCTAGTGGTTACACCCTTACTTCTACAGGGGGGTATAATTCACCCCTCCACTTT	CASGYTLTSTGGYNSPLHF
14	TRBV7-2	TRBJ2-3	TRBD2	-	TGTGCCAGCAGCTCGACTAGCCGTGCGGATACGCAGTATTTT	CASSSTSRADTQYF
13	TRBV5-1	TRBJ1-2	TRBD1	-	TGCGCCAGCAGCAATACAGGGGTCCGCGGCTACACCTTC	CASSNTGVRGYTF
14	TRBV7-9	TRBJ1-2	-	once	TGTGCCAGCAGCCCCGGACAGACTAACTATGGCTACACCTTC	CASSPGQTNYGYTF
13	TRBV7-9	TRBJ1-1	-	-	TGTGCCAGCAGCCCAACCCAGGGAACTGAAGCTTTCTTT	CASSPTQGTEAFF
14	TRBV28	TRBJ2-5	TRBD1	-	TGTGCCAGCAGTTTAATGACAGGGATCGAGACCCAGTACTTC	CASSLMTGIETQYF
13	TRBV6-4	TRBJ1-1	-	-	TGTGCCAGCAGTTCCAGGGAAGGCACTGAAGCTTTCTTT	CASSSREGTEAFF
11	TRBV2	TRBJ2-5	TRBD2	-	TGTGCCTTTAGCGGGGAAGAGACCCAGTACTTC	CAFSGEETQYF
15	TRBV9	TRBJ1-1	TRBD1	-	TGTGCCAGCAGCGTTCGGACAGGGCTGAACACTGAAGCTTTCTTT	CASSVRTGLNTEAFF
14	TRBV7-9	TRBJ1-2	-	-	TGTGCCAGCAGCTTAGACATCCAGTTTTATGGCTACACCTTC	CASSLDIQFYGYTF
15	TRBV7-9	TRBJ1-2	TRBD1	few	TGTGCCAGCAGCTTAGAGTCCGGGACAGCCTATGGCTACACCTTC	CASSLESGTAYGYTF
13	TRBV25-1	TRBJ2-7	-	-	TGTGCCAGCAGTGGCGAACAGGGCTCCGAGCAGTACTTC	CASSGEQGSEQYF
15	TRBV9	TRBJ1-3	-	-	TGTGCCAGCAGCGTGGGGATAGAGCCTCGGGGCACCATATATTTT	CASSVGIEPRGTIYF
14	TRBV7-8	TRBJ2-2	-	-	TGTGCCAGCAGCTTAGCGGCGAACACCGGGGAGCTGTTTTTT	CASSLAANTGELFF
12	TRBV6-5	TRBJ2-7	TRBD1	-	TGTGCCAGCAGTGACACAGGGGACGAGCAGTACTTC	CASSDTGDEQYF
14	TRBV25-1	TRBJ2-1	-	-	TGTGCCAGCAGTGGGGGCTTGGGGACCAATGAGCAGTTCTTC	CASSGGLGTNEQFF
16	TRBV7-9	TRBJ1-1	-	-	TGTGCCAGCAGCCTAACCCGGATGGATCAGGCTAAGGGAGCTTTCTTT	CASSLTRMDQAKGAFF
14	TRBV6-6	TRBJ2-2	-	once	TGTGCCAGCAGTTACAGCCGCCCCACCGGGGAGCTGTTTTTT	CASSYSRPTGELFF
15	TRBV6-1	TRBJ1-1	TRBD1	-	TGTGCCAGCAGACCTTATGCAACAGGGGAAACTGAAGCTTTCTTT	CASRPYATGETEAFF
15	TRBV11-2	TRBJ1-1	-	once	TGTGCCAGCAGCTTAGATCCGGGGGCGCTTGGTGAAGCTTTCTTT	CASSLDPGALGEAFF
12	TRBV7-3	TRBJ1-1	-	-	TGTGCCAGCAGCCGTGGATCAGGGGAAGCTTTCTTT	CASSRGSGEAFF
13	TRBV18	TRBJ1-1	-	-	TGTGCCAGCCTGGAGCGGAGGAACACTGAAGCTTTCTTT	CASLERRNTEAFF
14	TRBV5-1	TRBJ2-7	TRBD1	-	TGCGCCAGCAGCCCCGGGACAGACTCCTACGAGCAGTACTTC	CASSPGTDSYEQYF
16	TRBV9	TRBJ1-1	TRBD1	many	TGTGCCAGCAGCCCCCGGGCACAGGGGGCTGTCACTGAAGCTTTCTTT	CASSPRAQGAVTEAFF
15	TRBV6-1	TRBJ1-2	TRBD1	medium-sized	TGTGCCTCCCTTGGGACAGCCCAAGGGAGGTATGGCTACACCTTC	CASLGTAQGRYGYTF
17	TRBV7-2	TRBJ2-7	TRBD1	-	TGTGCCAGCAGCTTAGGGCGATCCGGGACAGGAGTAGACGAGCAGTACTTC	CASSLGRSGTGVDEQYF
13	TRBV10-3	TRBJ1-5	-	once	TGTGCCTCCGGGGGCTCTAGCAATCAGCCCCAGCATTTT	CASGGSSNQPQHF
15	TRBV11-3	TRBJ1-2	-	-	TGTGCCAGCAGCACCTCAACAATGCTGGGCTATGGCTACACCTTC	CASSTSTMLGYGYTF
14	TRBV7-9	TRBJ2-7	-	-	TGTGCCAGCAGCTTAGACAGTGTTTTCTACGAGCAGTACTTC	CASSLDSVFYEQYF
15	TRBV6-5	TRBJ1-3	-	-	TGTGCCAGCAGTTACTCGGATCGCTCTGGAAACACCATATATTTT	CASSYSDRSGNTIYF
14	TRBV10-3	TRBJ1-5	-	-	TGTGCCATCAGCCAGGAGCCGAGCAATCAGCCCCAGCATTTT	CAISQEPSNQPQHF
14	TRBV19	TRBJ1-6	TRBD1	-	TGTGCCAGTAGATCGGGACAGGGTAGTACACCCCTCCACTTT	CASRSGQGSTPLHF
16	TRBV4-3	TRBJ2-6	-	-	TGCGCCAGCAGCCAAGAGAGTTTTTCGGGGGCCAACGTCCTGACTTTC	CASSQESFSGANVLTF
13	TRBV18	TRBJ1-4	-	-	TGTGCCAGCTCACCGAACACAAGGGAAAAACTGTTTTTT	CASSPNTREKLFF
12	TRBV28	TRBJ1-1	TRBD1	-	TGTGCCACCCGGACAGGAGGGACTGAAGCTTTCTTT	CATRTGGTEAFF
13	TRBV11-2	TRBJ1-1	-	-	TGTGCCAGCAGCTCCTCGGTTTACACTGAAGCTTTCTTT	CASSSSVYTEAFF
12	TRBV11-2	TRBJ1-2	-	-	TGTGCCAGCAGCCCACTCATGCGGGGCTACACCTTC	CASSPLMRGYTF
13	TRBV29-1	TRBJ1-2	-	-	TGCAGCGTTGAAGACGGCCCGGTCTATGGCTACACCTTC	CSVEDGPVYGYTF
12	TRBV29-1	TRBJ2-7	-	-	TGCAGCGTTGCAGGCAGGGCGTACGAGCAGTACTTC	CSVAGRAYEQYF
13	TRBV5-4	TRBJ2-7	TRBD1	-	TGTGCCAGCAGCTTGGGACAGGGCAACGAGCAGTACTTC	CASSLGQGNEQYF